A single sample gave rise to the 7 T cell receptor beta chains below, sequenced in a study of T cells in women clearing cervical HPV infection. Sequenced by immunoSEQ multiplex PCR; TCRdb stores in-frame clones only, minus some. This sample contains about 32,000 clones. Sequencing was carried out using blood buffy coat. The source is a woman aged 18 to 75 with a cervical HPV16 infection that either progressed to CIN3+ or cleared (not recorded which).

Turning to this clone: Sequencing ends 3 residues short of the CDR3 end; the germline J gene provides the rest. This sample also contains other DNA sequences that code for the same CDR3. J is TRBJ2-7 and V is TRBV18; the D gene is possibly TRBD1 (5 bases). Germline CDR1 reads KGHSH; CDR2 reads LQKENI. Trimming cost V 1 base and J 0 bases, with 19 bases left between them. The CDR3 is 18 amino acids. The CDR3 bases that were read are TGTGCCAGCTCACCACGGGGCAGGGCGGCGAGCCTCTCCTACGAG. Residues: CASSPRGRAASLSYE. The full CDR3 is CASSPRGRAASLSYEQYF.

CDR3 bases read: TGTGCCATCAGTGCCGGGGACTATGGC. It is translated as CAISAGDYG. The entire CDR3 protein reads CAISAGDYGYTF. J is TRBJ1-2 and V is TRBV10-3, with D unclear. Read sequence stops 3 residues before the CDR3 end, and the germline J gene provides the missing end. Germline values: CDR1 ENHRY, CDR2 SYGVKD. The V gene lost 4 bases and the J gene lost 3 bases, with 6 bases spanning the gap. The CDR3 totals 12 residues.

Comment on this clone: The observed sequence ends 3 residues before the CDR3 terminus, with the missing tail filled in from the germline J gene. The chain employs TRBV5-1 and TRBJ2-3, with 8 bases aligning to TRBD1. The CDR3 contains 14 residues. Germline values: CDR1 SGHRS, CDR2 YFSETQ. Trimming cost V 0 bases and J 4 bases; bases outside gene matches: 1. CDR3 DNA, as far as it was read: TGCGCCAGCAGCTTGGCGACAGGGGCAGATACG. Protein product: CASSLATGADT. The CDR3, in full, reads CASSLATGADTQYF.

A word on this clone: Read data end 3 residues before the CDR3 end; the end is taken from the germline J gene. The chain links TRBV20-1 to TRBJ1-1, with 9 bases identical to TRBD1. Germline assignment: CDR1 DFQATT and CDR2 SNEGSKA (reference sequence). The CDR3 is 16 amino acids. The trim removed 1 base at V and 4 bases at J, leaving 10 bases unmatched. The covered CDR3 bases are TGCAGTGCTAGAGGGACAGACAGGGGGAAGGGCACTGAA. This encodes CSARGTDRGKGTE. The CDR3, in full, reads CSARGTDRGKGTEAFF.

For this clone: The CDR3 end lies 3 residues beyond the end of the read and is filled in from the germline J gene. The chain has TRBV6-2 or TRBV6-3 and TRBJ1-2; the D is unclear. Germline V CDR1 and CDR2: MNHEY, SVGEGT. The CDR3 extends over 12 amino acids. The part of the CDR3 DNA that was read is TGTGCCAGCAGTTCTAGAAGCTACGAC. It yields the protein CASSSRSYD. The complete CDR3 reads CASSSRSYDYTF.

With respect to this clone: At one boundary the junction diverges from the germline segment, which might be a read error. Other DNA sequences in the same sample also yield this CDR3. The CDR3 protein is CASSEQVSSGNTIYF. The CDR3 bases that were read are TGTGCCAGCAGCGAACAGGTCTCCTCTGGAAATACC. J is TRBJ1-3 and V is TRBV6-1, with D tentatively TRBD1 (5 bases). The read comes to an end 3 residues before the CDR3 does, leaving the germline J gene to fill in the end. This CDR3 has 15 amino acids. The germline V gene has CDR1 MNHNS and CDR2 SASEGT.

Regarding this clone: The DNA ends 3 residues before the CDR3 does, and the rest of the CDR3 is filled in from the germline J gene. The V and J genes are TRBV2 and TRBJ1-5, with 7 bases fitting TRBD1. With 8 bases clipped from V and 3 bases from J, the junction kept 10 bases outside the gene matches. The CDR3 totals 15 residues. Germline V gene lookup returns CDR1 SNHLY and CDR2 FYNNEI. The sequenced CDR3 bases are TGTGCCAGCGGCGCAGGGGGGACCTCCAATCAGCCC. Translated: CASGAGGTSNQP. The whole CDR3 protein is CASGAGGTSNQPQHF. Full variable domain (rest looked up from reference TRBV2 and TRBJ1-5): EPEVTQTPSHQVTQMGQEVILRCVPISNHLYFYWYRQILGQKVEFLVSFYNNEISEKSEIFDDQFSVERPDGSNFTLKIRSTKLEDSAMYFCASGAGGTSNQPQHFGDGTRLSIL.